Presented here are 6 T cell receptor beta chains from one specimen sequenced in a study of CD8+CD57+ T cells in acquired aplastic anemia. An expansion of CD8+CD57+ cells by flow cytometry had been shown in patients chosen for sequencing. Genomic DNA was employed as the template in profiling TCR beta VDJ and CDR3. From the reads, TCRdb called clonotypes with MiXCR, one entry per CDR3 protein. The repertoire holds 150,000 to 200,000 distinct CDR3 sequences, approximately 48% seen once, with over 7.5% in the top ten. The sample taken for sequencing was sorted CD4+, CD8+, or CD8+CD57+ T cells (not recorded which) from PBMCs. The receptor set was obtained from a human donor with aplastic anemia.

The rearrangement uses TRBV15 and TRBJ2-5, with 11 bases identical to TRBD2. The CDR3 is made up of 15 amino acids. The germline V gene encodes CDR1 LNHNV and CDR2 YYDKDF (reference sequence). The DNA for the CDR3 is TGTGGGGACGGACTAGCGGGCGGACACCAAGAGACCCAGTACTTC. Amino acid sequence: CGDGLAGGHQETQYF.

This clonotype came up many times. V is TRBV11-2 and J is TRBJ2-7; 12 nucleotides agree with TRBD1. CDR1 and CDR2 from the germline V gene are SGHAT and FQNNGV. The CDR3 totals 15 residues. J was trimmed by 6 bases and V by 3 bases; bases with no gene match: 6. CDR3 residues: CASSFLGTGGREQYF. For the CDR3, the DNA is TGTGCCAGCAGCTTTCTCGGGACAGGGGGCCGCGAGCAGTACTTC.

This clonotype was seen a handful of times. The chain couples TRBV6-2 or TRBV6-3 to TRBJ1-1; D is unresolved. The CDR3 loop spans 14 amino acids. Germline assignment: CDR1 MNHEY and CDR2 SVGEGT. Trimming cost V 0 bases and J 4 bases, with 9 bases left between them. Here the CDR3 reads CASSYSNGATEAFF. In nucleotides, the CDR3 is TGTGCCAGCAGTTACTCGAATGGTGCCACTGAAGCTTTCTTT.

This chain uses TRBV29-1 with TRBJ1-1; D remains unclear. CDR1 is SQVTM and CDR2 is ANQGSEA in the germline V gene. This CDR3 region has 12 residues. Trimming removed 5 bases at V and 6 bases at J, with 13 bases between. The CDR3 DNA sequence: TGCAGCGTTTATAACCCTGGGGCTGAAGCTTTCTTT. Its translation: CSVYNPGAEAFF. Filled out from reference TRBV29-1 and TRBJ1-1, the complete variable domain reads SAVISQKPSRDICQRGTSLTIQCQVDSQVTMMFWYRQQPGQSLTLIATANQGSEATYESGFVIDKFPISRPNLTFSTLTVSNMSPEDSSIYLCSVYNPGAEAFFGQGTRLTVV.

V is TRBV19 and J is TRBJ1-5; 7 bases are shared with TRBD1. The CDR3 spans 15 residues. Germline V CDR1 and CDR2: LNHDA, SQIVND (reference sequence). Trimming removed 0 bases from V and 3 bases from J; junction bases left unmatched: 2. CDR3 DNA: TGTGCCAGTAGTATAGAGGGACAGAACAATCAGCCCCAGCATTTT. Translating it yields CASSIEGQNNQPQHF.

This clonotype was seen only a few times. The chain couples TRBV11-2 to TRBJ1-2; the match to TRBD1 covers 10 bases. After removal of 2 bases from V and 8 bases from J, the junction contained 17 bases not matched to a gene. Germline CDR1 reads SGHAT; CDR2 reads FQNNGV. The CDR3 sequence is 18 residues long. CDR3 amino acids: CASSLISPGAGTGEGYTF. As DNA, the CDR3 is TGTGCCAGCAGCTTAATATCTCCGGGAGCCGGGACAGGGGAAGGCTACACCTTC. Full variable domain (rest looked up from reference TRBV11-2 and TRBJ1-2): EAGVAQSPRYKIIEKRQSVAFWCNPISGHATLYWYQQILGQGPKLLIQFQNNGVVDDSQLPKDRFSAERLKGVDSTLKIQPAKLEDSAVYLCASSLISPGAGTGEGYTFGSGTRLTVV.